This T cell receptor beta chain appears in the sequencing data of a study of cytomegalovirus exposure and HLA in healthy donors. Study details: A later analysis reported the same platform for the roughly 120 validation repertoires and the 666 first-cohort repertoires. Study conclusions and caveats: Subsequent analysis revealed that first-cohort TCR clusters tended to co-occur in the 90 to 150 validation repertoires. Whilst most TCR sequences proved rare, a subset of public TCRs occurred across many donors.

This CDR3 comprises 14 residues. With 2 bases clipped from V and 6 bases from J, the junction kept 5 bases outside the gene matches. The germline V gene has CDR1 SEHNR and CDR2 FQNEAQ (reference sequence). With respect to this clone: The antigen is unknown.

The donors formed part of the 120-subject validation cohort, distinct from the roughly 660-subject first cohort. Produced via immunoSEQ multiplex PCR; TCRdb's table is partial and in-frame only. Of under 100,000 clones listed, 90% to 95% were seen once; the top ten hold about 0.7%. The specimen was PBMCs. The V and J genes are TRBV7-9 and TRBJ1-2, with 8 bases aligning to TRBD1. The origin of this receptor is a woman younger than 30 in good health and CMV-seronegative. CDR3 amino acids: CASSLLGQGDGYTF. The CDR3 DNA reads TGTGCCAGCAGCTTACTAGGACAGGGAGATGGCTACACCTTC.